The source of this T cell receptor (beta chain) is a study of cytomegalovirus exposure and HLA in healthy donors listed by TCRdb under 2017. Study-level background: An earlier analysis of roughly 630 of the donors reported 250 to 300 Gb of sequence data and some 100 million unique TCR beta sequences from around 200 million T cells. Five DR-DQ haplotypes were treated as single units for association and clustering because of strong linkage in the cohort. HLA typing included class I and class II loci at four-digit resolution. To predict cytomegalovirus infection status, the study brought together high-throughput TCR immunosequencing, statistical association of individual TCRs with disease status, and machine learning. Of the 398 genotyped donors, 80% to 90% were placed in the genetic ancestry cluster associated with self-reported Caucasian donors. Every repertoire in the discovery cohort had been generated on one and the same sequencing platform. On average, over 200,000 unique TCR beta nucleotide sequences were sequenced per donor among 350 to 400 genotyped donors of the cohort, with 15% to 20% of those sequences being non-productive. The study aimed to test whether cataloging public T cell receptors could reveal signatures of past pathogen exposure. Rather than using new phenotypic data, the later analysis identified candidate immune exposures from TCR beta sequences and from how often those sequences occurred across donors. To decide whether each TCR beta V gene segment behaved as functional or pseudogenic, an earlier analysis of some 600 of the donors relied on high-throughput TCR beta sequencing. A later analysis re-analyzed previously published TCR beta repertoires from 666 donors and added high-resolution HLA genotyping to study TCR occurrence patterns. In a later genetic analysis, genome-wide SNP genotypes for about three fifths of the roughly 670 donors were used, and that subset was treated as a discovery cohort. Typing coverage differed by locus: A, B, C, DRB1 and DQB1 were typed in about 620-630 donors, DQA1 in 500 to 550, DPA1 in around 600, and DPB1 in around 440. A separate validation cohort of roughly 110 different subjects was used in addition to the approximately 610-subject first cohort. Donor age, sex, ethnicity and CMV serostatus were compiled together with the repertoire data. The T cell repertoires of 666 subjects were profiled by immunosequencing and related to cytomegalovirus serostatus. Around 320 gigabases of sequencing data and approximately 93 million unique TCR sequences were included in an early release covering roughly 600 HLA-typed donors. What the study reported, not specific to this receptor: Compared with equally common non-associated chains, HLA-associated TCR beta chains in a later analysis were more clonally expanded and had lower generation probabilities. It was suggested by the authors that the approach could potentially be generalized to other disease states and immunological phenotypes. The sequencing pipeline was judged likely to have produced a cluster of highly shared sequence variants as a technical artifact. Strong co-occurrence of HLA alleles, especially DR and DQ, made assigning TCR associations to individual alleles difficult. In a later analysis, several top co-occurrence clusters were reported to appear linked to parvovirus B19, influenza, CMV and Epstein-Barr virus. An earlier analysis of approximately 570 of the donors showed that most TCR beta V segments appeared in productive rearrangements either about 87% or about 30% of the time, which broadly matched IMGT annotations. Most CMV-associated TCR beta chains appeared to be HLA-restricted in a later analysis, and the HLA associations seemed to be driven largely by CMV exposure. Linkage disequilibrium might explain the correlated functional status among segregating V segments, but an unknown experimental factor could not be ruled out. CMV serostatus was the only immune exposure information available for the cohort. In a later genetic analysis, a missense DCLRE1C variant was associated with V-gene and J-gene trimming of TCR beta chains, and the association was replicated in an independent cohort. The classifier was reported to diagnose cytomegalovirus status with high specificity and sensitivity in both the original cohort and the validation cohort. A later analysis found that TCR association rates varied across HLA loci, with DRB1 alleles showing the most associated TCRs and HLA-C alleles the fewest. In this cohort, only TCR beta chains were sequenced, and detectable features were limited by the absence of alpha or paired-chain data. In vitro tests confirmed that a few of the cytomegalovirus-associated TCR beta chains recognize cytomegalovirus antigens. In a later genetic analysis, fewer N-insertions in productive TCRs were reported among donors in an Asian-associated ancestry cluster than the roughly 700-donor mean. Most TCR sequences were observed very rarely across donors, whereas some public TCRs were present in many individuals. Presence/absence analyses assumed roughly uniform sequencing depth across donors, an assumption that may not hold. In the study, roughly 160 TCR beta chains were listed as associated with cytomegalovirus. In a later analysis, about 16,000 TCR beta sequences were associated with specific HLA alleles at a false discovery rate of 0.05. A further reported finding was that TCR beta sequences accurately predicted the HLA-A and HLA-B alleles for most subjects in the first cohort. Because HLA typing was unavailable for some donors at each locus, only the typed subset was used in association tests. Because counts were too low, seventeen rarely observed V segments, including chromosome 9 orphons, were left out of the earlier analysis of 587 of the donors. Some IMGT-functional V segments, including TRBV6-2 and TRBV6-3, could not be distinguished by the 87-base-pair reads and were therefore excluded.

The cohort comprised hundreds of healthy bone marrow donors. At the time of sampling, every cohort member was nominally healthy, though immune exposures that went unrecorded were likely present. The donor tested CMV seronegative, placing the donor among the roughly 400 seronegative members of the cohort. Every donor gave a peripheral blood sample, and the peripheral blood mononuclear cells from that sample were used for TCR beta sequencing. The Qiagen DNeasy Blood Extraction Kit was used to extract genomic DNA from the blood cell samples. Taken from the germline V gene (reference sequence), the CDR1 and CDR2 loops are SSHAT and FNYEAQ. The CDR3, from cysteine to phenylalanine, totals 14 residues. CDR3 DNA is the only sequence kept; it has 42 bases, read in frame from the first base. The receptor library was made with the immunoSEQ multiplex PCR assay. The multiplex PCR relied on a mix of 60 forward primers for TCR Vbeta segments and 13 reverse primers for TCR Jbeta segments. A multiplex PCR assay on genomic DNA amplified the CDR3 region of rearranged TCR beta genes. Amplified TCR beta libraries were sequenced as 87-base-pair reads on the Illumina HiSeq System. The original methods were these. In a later analysis, tens of millions of unique TCR beta chains were counted across the 650 to 700 repertoires, and some 10 million of these chains were shared by at least two donors. A nearest-neighbor algorithm error-corrected the raw reads and collapsed the reads into unique sequences, merging closely related sequences to remove PCR and sequencing errors. CDR3 sequences were aligned to IMGT reference sequences to assign V, D and J gene segments. For a sequence to be retained, at least a six-nucleotide match to both a V gene segment and a J gene segment was required. A rearrangement was called productive if the CDR3 had no stop codons and remained in frame with V and J, and every other rearrangement was called non-productive. Following IMGT convention, CDR3 was defined as the stretch from the second conserved V-encoded cysteine to the conserved J-encoded phenylalanine. In an earlier analysis of around 600 of the donors, sequences lacking an unambiguous match to a single V gene segment were excluded. In an earlier analysis of some 590 of the donors, V segments were called functional above 56.7% productive rearrangements and were called segregating when the between-donor standard deviation exceeded 5%. A statistical classification framework was built to diagnose cytomegalovirus status from the catalog of TCR beta chain sequences. In a later analysis, TCR nucleotide sequences were compared against IMGT/GENE-DB human TR gene sequences so that V and J genes could be assigned. In a later analysis, CDR3 sequences and most-parsimonious VDJ recombination scenarios were assigned using the TCRdist pipeline. In a later analysis, each TCR beta chain was defined by its CDR3 amino acid sequence together with its V-gene family, and reads lacking a unique V-gene family were excluded. A later analysis removed 450 to 600 highly shared, low-generation-probability nucleotide sequences to deal with suspected cross-contamination and a sequencing artifact. In a later analysis, a clonal expansion index was calculated for each public chain from normalized within-repertoire ranks of inferred template counts. Generation probabilities in a later analysis came from a VDJ recombination model fitted to out-of-frame rearrangements, and those results were checked against IGoR. In a later analysis, hypergeometric tests were used to score TCR-TCR, TCR-HLA and TCR-CMV co-occurrence, with a repertoire-size bias correction applied to TCR pairs. In a later analysis, false discovery rates were estimated by permuting HLA or CMV assignments 20 times. A later analysis grouped co-occurring TCRs with DBSCAN, adding TCRdist sequence similarity when clustering within HLA-allele-positive subsets. Co-occurrence clustering excluded repertoires with fewer than 30,000 or more than 120,000 public chains, plus five with anomalous nucleotide sharing. The source is immuneACCESS, and TCRdb retained only in-frame sequences with V and J called. Part of the clones is not carried over; for the studies checked, unresolved V genes explain less than half of this, and the remainder is unexplained. V and J calls and clone size come straight from that table; D and trimming were deduced from the DNA. The sample records roughly 130,000 clones, roughly three fifths of which are singletons. The leading ten clones occupy under 7.5% of the sample.

On this clone itself: The antigen it recognizes is unknown. Germline and junction disagree at one end, which may indicate a read error.

The sequenced material came from PBMCs. The source of this sequence is an older woman in good health and CMV-seronegative. Recombination linked TRBV7-7 to TRBJ2-1, and possibly TRBD1, on 6 matching bases. The CDR3 has the sequence CASSLVAGVDEQFF. The bases are TGTGCTAGCAGCTTAGTGGCAGGGGTGGATGAGCAGTTCTTC.